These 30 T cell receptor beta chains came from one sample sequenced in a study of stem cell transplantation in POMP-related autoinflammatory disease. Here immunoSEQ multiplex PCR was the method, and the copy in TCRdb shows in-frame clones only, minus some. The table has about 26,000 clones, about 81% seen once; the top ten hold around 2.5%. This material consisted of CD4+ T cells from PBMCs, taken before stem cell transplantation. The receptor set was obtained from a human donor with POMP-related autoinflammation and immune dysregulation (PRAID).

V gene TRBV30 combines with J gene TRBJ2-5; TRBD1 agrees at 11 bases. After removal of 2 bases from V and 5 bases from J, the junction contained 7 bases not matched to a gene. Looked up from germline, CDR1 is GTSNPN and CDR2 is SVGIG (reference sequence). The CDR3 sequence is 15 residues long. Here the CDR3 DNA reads TGTGCCTGGAGTAAATCGGGACAGGGGGAGGAGACCCAGTACTTC. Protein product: CAWSKSGQGEETQYF.

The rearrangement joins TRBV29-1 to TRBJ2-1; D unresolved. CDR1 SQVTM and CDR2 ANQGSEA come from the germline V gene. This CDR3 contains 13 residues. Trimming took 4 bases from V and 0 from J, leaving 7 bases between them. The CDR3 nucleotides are TGCAGCGTTGGAGAGAGCTCCTACAATGAGCAGTTCTTC. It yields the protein CSVGESSYNEQFF.

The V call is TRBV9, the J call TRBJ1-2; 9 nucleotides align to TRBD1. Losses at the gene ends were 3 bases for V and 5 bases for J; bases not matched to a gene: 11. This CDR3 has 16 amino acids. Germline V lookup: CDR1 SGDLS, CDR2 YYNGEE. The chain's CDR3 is CASSARGDRADYGYTF. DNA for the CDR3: TGTGCCAGCAGCGCGAGGGGGGACAGGGCTGATTATGGCTACACCTTC.

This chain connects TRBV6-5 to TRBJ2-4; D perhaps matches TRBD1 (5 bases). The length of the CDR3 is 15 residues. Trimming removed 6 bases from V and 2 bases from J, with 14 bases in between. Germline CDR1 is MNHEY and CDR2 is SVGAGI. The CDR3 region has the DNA TGTGCCAGCAGCCCCAGGGCACCGACCAAAAACATTCAGTACTTC. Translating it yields CASSPRAPTKNIQYF.

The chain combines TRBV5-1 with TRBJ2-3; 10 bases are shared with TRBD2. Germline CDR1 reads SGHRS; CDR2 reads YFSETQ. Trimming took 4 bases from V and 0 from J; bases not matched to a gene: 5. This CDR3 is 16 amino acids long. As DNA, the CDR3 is TGCGCCAGCAGCCTATCGACTAGCGGGAGCACAGATACGCAGTATTTT. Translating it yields CASSLSTSGSTDTQYF.

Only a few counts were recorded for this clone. The CDR3 bases are TGCGCCAGCAGCCCGCGACAGAACCGCTACGAGCAGTACTTC. This codes for CASSPRQNRYEQYF. The V call is TRBV5-1, the J call TRBJ2-7; D perhaps matches TRBD1 (5 bases). The CDR3 contains 14 residues. V dropped 4 bases and J dropped 3 bases, with 14 bases sitting between them. Germline loops: CDR1 SGHRS, CDR2 YFSETQ.

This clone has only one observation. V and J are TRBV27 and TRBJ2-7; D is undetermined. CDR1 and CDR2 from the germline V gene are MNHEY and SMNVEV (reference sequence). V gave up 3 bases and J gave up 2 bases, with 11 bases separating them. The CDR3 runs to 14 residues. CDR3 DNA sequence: TGTGCCAGCAGTTTTTTTCCGGCCACCTACGAGCAGTACTTC. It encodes CASSFFPATYEQYF.

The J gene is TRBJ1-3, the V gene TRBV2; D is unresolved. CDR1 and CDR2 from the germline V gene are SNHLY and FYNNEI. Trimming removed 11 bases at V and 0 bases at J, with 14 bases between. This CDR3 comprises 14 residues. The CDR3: CAAKAGASGNTIYF. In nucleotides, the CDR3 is TGTGCCGCTAAGGCAGGAGCCTCTGGAAACACCATATATTTT.

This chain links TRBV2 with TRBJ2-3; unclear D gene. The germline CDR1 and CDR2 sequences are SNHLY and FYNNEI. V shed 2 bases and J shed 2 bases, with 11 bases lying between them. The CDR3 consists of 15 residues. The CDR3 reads CASSERLDPTDTQYF. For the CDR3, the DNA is TGTGCCAGCAGTGAAAGACTCGACCCCACAGATACGCAGTATTTT. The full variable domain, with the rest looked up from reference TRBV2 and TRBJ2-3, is EPEVTQTPSHQVTQMGQEVILRCVPISNHLYFYWYRQILGQKVEFLVSFYNNEISEKSEIFDDQFSVERPDGSNFTLKIRSTKLEDSAMYFCASSERLDPTDTQYFGPGTRLTVL.

The CDR3: CASSIEGDGREESAGANVLTF. As DNA, the CDR3 is TGTGCCAGTAGTATAGAAGGGGATGGGCGGGAGGAGAGTGCTGGGGCCAACGTCCTGACTTTC. The rearrangement links TRBV19 to TRBJ2-6, with 8 nucleotides matching TRBD2. The CDR3 length is 21 residues. Losses at the gene ends were 0 bases for V and 2 bases for J; bases not matched to a gene: 15. The germline V gene encodes CDR1 LNHDA and CDR2 SQIVND (reference sequence). Filled out from reference TRBV19 and TRBJ2-6, the complete variable domain reads DGGITQSPKYLFRKEGQNVTLSCEQNLNHDAMYWYRQDPGQGLRLIYYSQIVNDFQKGDIAEGYSVSREKKESFPLTVTSAQKNPTAFYLCASSIEGDGREESAGANVLTFGAGSRLTVL.

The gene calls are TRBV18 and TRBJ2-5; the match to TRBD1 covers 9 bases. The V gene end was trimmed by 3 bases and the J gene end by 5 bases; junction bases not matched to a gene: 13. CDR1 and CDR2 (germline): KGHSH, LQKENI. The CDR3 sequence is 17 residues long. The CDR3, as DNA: TGTGCCAGCTCACCCCGTCCCGGGACAGGGATCGGGGAGACCCAGTACTTC. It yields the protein CASSPRPGTGIGETQYF.

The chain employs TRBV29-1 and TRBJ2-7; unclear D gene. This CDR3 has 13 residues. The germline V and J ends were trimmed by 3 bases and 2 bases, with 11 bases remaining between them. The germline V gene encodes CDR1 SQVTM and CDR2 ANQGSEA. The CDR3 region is CSVELGYAYEQYF. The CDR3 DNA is TGCAGCGTTGAGCTGGGCTACGCCTACGAGCAGTACTTC.

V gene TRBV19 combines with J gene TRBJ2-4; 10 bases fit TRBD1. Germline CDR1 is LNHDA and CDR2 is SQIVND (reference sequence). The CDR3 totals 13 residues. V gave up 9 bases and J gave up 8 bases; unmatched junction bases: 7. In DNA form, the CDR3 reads TGTGCCAGCAGGAGGACAGGGGGTCACATTCAGTACTTC. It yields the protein CASRRTGGHIQYF.

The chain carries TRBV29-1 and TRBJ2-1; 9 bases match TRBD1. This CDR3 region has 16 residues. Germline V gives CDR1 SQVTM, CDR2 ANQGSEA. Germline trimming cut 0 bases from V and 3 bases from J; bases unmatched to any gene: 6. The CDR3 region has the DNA TGCAGCGTTGAAGATCGTCGACAGGGGGTCTACAATGAGCAGTTCTTC. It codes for CSVEDRRQGVYNEQFF.

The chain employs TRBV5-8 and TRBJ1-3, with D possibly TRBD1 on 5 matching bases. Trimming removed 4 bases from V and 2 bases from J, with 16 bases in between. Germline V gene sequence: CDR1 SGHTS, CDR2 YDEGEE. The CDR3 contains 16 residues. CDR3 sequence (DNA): TGTGCCAGCAGCCGAGGGGCCTCCCGGGCTGGAAACACCATATATTTT. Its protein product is CASSRGASRAGNTIYF.

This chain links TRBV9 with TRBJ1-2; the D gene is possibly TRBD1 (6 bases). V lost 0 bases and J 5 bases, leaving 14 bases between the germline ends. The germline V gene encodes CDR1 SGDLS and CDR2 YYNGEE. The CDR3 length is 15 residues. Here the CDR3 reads CASSVAPDRNYGYTF. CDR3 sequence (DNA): TGTGCCAGCAGCGTAGCCCCAGACAGGAATTATGGCTACACCTTC. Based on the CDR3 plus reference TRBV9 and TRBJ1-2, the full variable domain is DSGVTQTPKHLITATGQRVTLRCSPRSGDLSVYWYQQSLDQGLQFLIQYYNGEERAKGNILERFSAQQFPDLHSELNLSSLELGDSALYFCASSVAPDRNYGYTFGSGTRLTVV.

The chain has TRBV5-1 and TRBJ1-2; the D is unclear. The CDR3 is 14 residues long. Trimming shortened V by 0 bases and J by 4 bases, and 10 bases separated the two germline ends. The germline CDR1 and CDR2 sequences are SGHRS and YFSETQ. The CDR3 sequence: CASSLEGRTYGYTF. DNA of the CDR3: TGCGCCAGCAGCTTGGAGGGCAGGACCTATGGCTACACCTTC.

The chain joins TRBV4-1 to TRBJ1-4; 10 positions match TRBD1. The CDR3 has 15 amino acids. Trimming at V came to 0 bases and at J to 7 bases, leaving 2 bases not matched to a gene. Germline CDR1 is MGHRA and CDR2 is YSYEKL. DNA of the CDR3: TGCGCCAGCAGCCAAGAGGGGACAGGGGTTGAAAAACTGTTTTTT. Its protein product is CASSQEGTGVEKLFF.

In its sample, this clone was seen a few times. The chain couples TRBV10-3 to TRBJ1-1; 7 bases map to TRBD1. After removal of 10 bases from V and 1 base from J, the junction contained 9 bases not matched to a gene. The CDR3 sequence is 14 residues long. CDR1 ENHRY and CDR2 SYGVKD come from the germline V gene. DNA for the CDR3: TGTGCCACTCGACAGGGCCGCGAGAACACTGAAGCTTTCTTT. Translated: CATRQGRENTEAFF.

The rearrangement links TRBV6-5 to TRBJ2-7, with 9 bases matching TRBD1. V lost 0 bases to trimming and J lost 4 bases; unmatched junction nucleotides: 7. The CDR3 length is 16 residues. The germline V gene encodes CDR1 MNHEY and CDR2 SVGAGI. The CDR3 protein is CASSYSSRQGEYEQYF. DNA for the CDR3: TGTGCCAGCAGTTACTCTTCGCGACAGGGGGAGTACGAGCAGTACTTC.

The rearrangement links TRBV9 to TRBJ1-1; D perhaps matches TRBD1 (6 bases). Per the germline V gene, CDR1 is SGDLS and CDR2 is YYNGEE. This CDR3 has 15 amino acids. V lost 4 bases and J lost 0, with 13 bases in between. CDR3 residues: CASSLDSLMNTEAFF. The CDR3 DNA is TGTGCCAGCAGCCTGGACAGCCTTATGAACACTGAAGCTTTCTTT.

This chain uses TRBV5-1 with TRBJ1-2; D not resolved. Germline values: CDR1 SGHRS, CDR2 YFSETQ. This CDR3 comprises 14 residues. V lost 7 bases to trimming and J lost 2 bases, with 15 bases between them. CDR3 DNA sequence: TGCGCCAGCGCCCCGGGCAGCCAAAACTATGGCTACACCTTC. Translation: CASAPGSQNYGYTF.

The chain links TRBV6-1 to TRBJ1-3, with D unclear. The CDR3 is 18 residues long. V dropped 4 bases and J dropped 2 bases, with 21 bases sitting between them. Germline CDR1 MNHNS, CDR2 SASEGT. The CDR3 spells CASSALEIGSLPGNTIYF. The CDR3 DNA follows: TGTGCCAGCAGTGCCCTCGAAATCGGATCGTTACCTGGAAACACCATATATTTT.

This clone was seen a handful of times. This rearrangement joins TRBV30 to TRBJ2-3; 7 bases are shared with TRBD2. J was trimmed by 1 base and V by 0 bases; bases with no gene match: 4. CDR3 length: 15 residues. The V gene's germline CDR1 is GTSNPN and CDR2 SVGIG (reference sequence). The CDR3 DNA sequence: TGTGCCTGGAGTGTAGGGCTAGCGGGCACAGATACGCAGTATTTT. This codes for CAWSVGLAGTDTQYF.

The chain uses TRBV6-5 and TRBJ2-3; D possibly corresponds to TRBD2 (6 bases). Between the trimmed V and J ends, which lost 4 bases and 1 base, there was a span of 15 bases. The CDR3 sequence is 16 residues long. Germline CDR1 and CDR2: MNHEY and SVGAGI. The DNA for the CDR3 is TGTGCCAGCAGTTTGGACTACTTCGCCCGCACAGATACGCAGTATTTT. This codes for CASSLDYFARTDTQYF.

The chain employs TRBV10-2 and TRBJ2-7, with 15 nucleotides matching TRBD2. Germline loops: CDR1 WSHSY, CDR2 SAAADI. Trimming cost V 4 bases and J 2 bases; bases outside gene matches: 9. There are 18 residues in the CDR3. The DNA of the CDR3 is TGCGCCAGCAGTGCCCCGGGACTAGCGGGGGGCATCCCCTACGAGCAGTACTTC. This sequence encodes CASSAPGLAGGIPYEQYF.

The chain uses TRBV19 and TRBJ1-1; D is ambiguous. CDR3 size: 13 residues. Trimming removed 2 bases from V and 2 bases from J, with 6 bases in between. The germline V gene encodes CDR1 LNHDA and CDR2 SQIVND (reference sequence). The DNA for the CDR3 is TGTGCCAGTAGTATACGGGTCAACACTGAAGCTTTCTTT. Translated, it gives CASSIRVNTEAFF.

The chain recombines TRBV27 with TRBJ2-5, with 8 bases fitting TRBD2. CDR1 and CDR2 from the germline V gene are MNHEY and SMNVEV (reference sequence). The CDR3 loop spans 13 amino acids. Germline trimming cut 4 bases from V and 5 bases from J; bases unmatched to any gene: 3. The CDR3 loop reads CASSSTGGETQYF. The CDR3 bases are TGTGCCAGCAGTTCGACGGGAGGGGAGACCCAGTACTTC.

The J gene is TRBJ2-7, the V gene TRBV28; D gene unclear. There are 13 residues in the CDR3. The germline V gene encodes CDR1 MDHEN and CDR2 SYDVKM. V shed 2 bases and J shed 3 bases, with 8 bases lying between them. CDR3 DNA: TGTGCCAGCAGTTTAGGTATCAGCTACGAGCAGTACTTC. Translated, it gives CASSLGISYEQYF.

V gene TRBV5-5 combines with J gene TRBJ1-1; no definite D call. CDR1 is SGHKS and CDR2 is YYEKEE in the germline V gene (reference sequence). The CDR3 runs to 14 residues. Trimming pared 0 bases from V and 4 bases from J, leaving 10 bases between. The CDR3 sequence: CASSLGGSGTEAFF. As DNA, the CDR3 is TGTGCCAGCAGCTTGGGGGGTTCGGGCACTGAAGCTTTCTTT. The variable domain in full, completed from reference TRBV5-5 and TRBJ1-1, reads DAGVTQSPTHLIKTRGQQVTLRCSPISGHKSVSWYQQVLGQGPQFIFQYYEKEERGRGNFPDRFSARQFPNYSSELNVNALLLGDSALYLCASSLGGSGTEAFFGQGTRLTVV.